What follows are 26 T cell receptor beta chains derived from one specimen sequenced in a study of Ad26.COV2.S vaccination and SARS-CoV-2 variants. TCRdb's table, derived via immunoSEQ multiplex PCR, lists solely in-frame clones and lacks some. The sample lists around 250,000 clones; roughly 86% were seen once. The treatment: some 19 received Ad26.COV2.S at low or high dose, single or two shots; 5 received placebo; per-sample allocation not given. Repertoires come from day 63 after the first vaccine or placebo injection. Specimen: peripheral blood, collected in a trial of Ad26.COV2.S vaccine versus placebo. These receptors came from a person aged 18-60 years who received the Ad26.COV2.S COVID-19 vaccine or a placebo.

The V gene is TRBV29-1, the J gene TRBJ1-1, with TRBD1 matching 8 bases. The length of the CDR3 is 13 residues. The J segment lost 0 bases and the V segment lost 5 bases, leaving 2 bases of the junction unmatched. The V gene's germline CDR1 is SQVTM and CDR2 ANQGSEA. The CDR3: CSVRTGMNTEAFF. The CDR3 DNA reads TGCAGCGTTAGGACAGGGATGAACACTGAAGCTTTCTTT.

This clone was seen only a few times. The V call is TRBV29-1, the J call TRBJ1-1, with 9 positions matching TRBD1. Germline V gene sequence: CDR1 SQVTM, CDR2 ANQGSEA. V gave up 7 bases and J gave up 4 bases; unmatched junction bases: 7. The CDR3 spans 13 residues. The CDR3 region has the DNA TGCAGCGCAAAGACAGGGGGGGCCACTGAAGCTTTCTTT. It translates to CSAKTGGATEAFF.

This clone has just a few counts. The chain carries TRBV6-5 and TRBJ2-2; TRBD1 matches at 7 bases. The germline V gene has CDR1 MNHEY and CDR2 SVGAGI. CDR3 size: 15 residues. V shed 10 bases, J shed 0 bases, and the junction held 8 bases outside the gene matches. DNA of the CDR3: TGTGCCACCGAACAAGGGACAGCGAACACCGGGGAGCTGTTTTTT. Translation: CATEQGTANTGELFF.

The V and J genes are TRBV19 and TRBJ1-2, with D maybe TRBD1 (6 bases). The V gene lost 4 bases and the J gene lost 6 bases, with 15 bases spanning the gap. CDR1 LNHDA and CDR2 SQIVND come from the germline V gene (reference sequence). CDR3 length: 14 residues. CDR3 residues: CASSTFGQFDGYTF. In DNA form, the CDR3 reads TGTGCCAGTAGTACTTTCGGACAGTTCGATGGCTACACCTTC.

The V and J genes are TRBV7-2 and TRBJ1-3, with 7 bases that match TRBD1. This CDR3 comprises 13 residues. J gave up 4 bases and V 6 bases, and 3 bases lay outside the gene matches. Germline values: CDR1 SGHTA, CDR2 FQGNSA. The CDR3 sequence: CASSTDRGNTIYF. CDR3 nucleotide sequence: TGTGCCAGCAGTACGGACAGGGGAAACACCATATATTTT.

The V call is TRBV2, the J call TRBJ2-7; TRBD2 matches 8 bases. The CDR3 is 16 residues long. The germline CDR1 and CDR2 sequences are SNHLY and FYNNEI. The J segment lost 2 bases and the V segment lost 2 bases, leaving 8 bases of the junction unmatched. CDR3 sequence: CASSEFLGLDTYEQYF. CDR3 DNA sequence: TGTGCCAGCAGTGAATTTCTGGGACTAGACACCTACGAGCAGTACTTC.

This CDR3 is CASSKGLGALNEQFF. In nucleotides, the CDR3 is TGTGCCAGCAGTAAGGGACTAGGGGCTTTGAATGAGCAGTTCTTC. V is TRBV2 and J is TRBJ2-1; TRBD2 agrees at 8 bases. The CDR3 length is 15 residues. Germline trimming cut 5 bases from V and 7 bases from J; bases unmatched to any gene: 10. Germline CDR1 reads SNHLY; CDR2 reads FYNNEI. Full variable domain (missing parts from reference TRBV2 and TRBJ2-1): EPEVTQTPSHQVTQMGQEVILRCVPISNHLYFYWYRQILGQKVEFLVSFYNNEISEKSEIFDDQFSVERPDGSNFTLKIRSTKLEDSAMYFCASSKGLGALNEQFFGPGTRLTVL.

This sequence joins TRBV7-3 and TRBJ2-2; no firm D call. The V gene lost 5 bases and the J gene lost 1 base, with 14 bases spanning the gap. From germline, CDR1 is SGHTA and CDR2 FQGTGA. There are 16 residues in the CDR3. The CDR3 loop is CASSPLSIGNTGELFF. CDR3 bases: TGTGCCAGCAGCCCCTTATCGATAGGGAACACCGGGGAGCTGTTTTTT.

V is TRBV4-1 and J is TRBJ2-2, with a tentative D call TRBD2 (5 bases). The CDR3 covers 15 residues. V dropped 0 bases and J dropped 4 bases, with 9 bases sitting between them. The germline CDR1 and CDR2 sequences are MGHRA and YSYEKL. The CDR3 sequence is CASSQEGAVTGELFF. Written as DNA, the CDR3 is TGCGCCAGCAGCCAAGAGGGAGCGGTCACCGGGGAGCTGTTTTTT.

This chain joins TRBV5-1 and TRBJ1-2; 7 bases line up with TRBD1. J gave up 10 bases and V 0 bases, and 9 bases lay outside the gene matches. This CDR3 has 14 amino acids. Germline CDR1 is SGHRS and CDR2 is YFSETQ. This CDR3 is CASSLADRAGAYTF. For the CDR3, the DNA is TGCGCCAGCAGCTTGGCCGACAGGGCGGGCGCCTACACCTTC.

CDR3 sequence: CASGPLGGSTEAFF. CDR3 in DNA: TGTGCTAGTGGTCCCCTGGGAGGATCCACTGAAGCTTTCTTT. The chain combines TRBV12-5 with TRBJ1-1; no reliable D call. Germline V gene data show CDR1 as LGHNT and CDR2 as FRNRAP. The CDR3 has 14 residues. The V end lost 5 bases, the J end lost 4 bases, and 14 bases lay between the germline ends.

The chain has TRBV6-5 and TRBJ1-2; 7 bases match TRBD1. V lost 2 bases to trimming and J lost 4 bases; unmatched junction nucleotides: 7. From germline, CDR1 is MNHEY and CDR2 SVGAGI. This CDR3 spans 15 amino acids. The CDR3 loop is CASSYRSGTAYGYTF. CDR3 nucleotide sequence: TGTGCCAGCAGTTACCGATCCGGGACAGCCTATGGCTACACCTTC.

The chain has TRBV25-1 and TRBJ2-3; D not certain. The CDR3 is 15 residues long. The germline V gene has CDR1 MGHDK and CDR2 SYGVNS. The germline V and J ends were trimmed by 0 bases and 3 bases, with 10 bases remaining between them. The CDR3: CASSEYSGRTDTQYF. Here the CDR3 DNA reads TGTGCCAGCAGTGAATACTCCGGCAGGACAGATACGCAGTATTTT.

J is TRBJ2-6 and V is TRBV19, with 7 bases fitting TRBD1. The V segment lost 5 bases and the J segment 0 bases; nucleotides outside the gene matches: 7. The germline CDR1 and CDR2 sequences are LNHDA and SQIVND (reference sequence). The CDR3 is 17 residues long. CDR3 in DNA: TGTGCCAGTAGTGACAGGGTTAGCGACTCTGGGGCCAACGTCCTGACTTTC. It translates to CASSDRVSDSGANVLTF.

V usage is TRBV9 and J usage is TRBJ2-7, with 12 bases aligning to TRBD2. V shed 0 bases, J shed 4 bases, and the junction held 2 bases outside the gene matches. This CDR3 contains 15 residues. In germline, CDR1 is SGDLS, CDR2 YYNGEE. Here the CDR3 reads CASSVASGGAYEQYF. CDR3 nucleotide sequence: TGTGCCAGCAGCGTAGCTAGCGGGGGGGCGTACGAGCAGTACTTC.

This chain connects TRBV18 to TRBJ1-2, with D perhaps matching TRBD1 (6 bases). Germline V CDR1 and CDR2: KGHSH, LQKENI. This CDR3 region has 16 residues. The V end was cut by 0 bases, the J end by 2 bases, with 13 bases between. The CDR3 nucleotides read TGTGCCAGCTCACCACCGGTATCTGGACAGAACTATGGCTACACCTTC. This sequence encodes CASSPPVSGQNYGYTF.

As regards this clone: Other DNA sequences in the same sample also yield this CDR3. V and J are TRBV29-1 and TRBJ1-1, with a possible D match to TRBD1 (6 bases). The CDR3 extends over 13 amino acids. V gave up 4 bases and J gave up 1 base, with 10 bases separating them. Germline V gives CDR1 SQVTM, CDR2 ANQGSEA. The CDR3 DNA follows: TGCAGCGTTGTGGGACAACCGAACACTGAAGCTTTCTTT. Amino acids: CSVVGQPNTEAFF.

The V call is TRBV5-6, the J call TRBJ2-6; a weak D match, TRBD2 (5 bases). CDR3 size: 17 residues. Per germline, CDR1 SGHDT and CDR2 YYEEEE. V lost 0 bases to trimming and J lost 0 bases, with 10 bases between them. The CDR3 bases are TGTGCCAGCAGCTTGGCATTGGGGAGCTCTGGGGCCAACGTCCTGACTTTC. Translating it yields CASSLALGSSGANVLTF. Drawing the rest from reference TRBV5-6 and TRBJ2-6, the complete variable domain is DAGVTQSPTHLIKTRGQQVTLRCSPKSGHDTVSWYQQALGQGPQFIFQYYEEEERQRGNFPDRFSGHQFPNYSSELNVNALLLGDSALYLCASSLALGSSGANVLTFGAGSRLTVL.

This chain uses TRBV27 with TRBJ2-2; perhaps TRBD2 as D (6 bases). V dropped 8 bases and J dropped 5 bases, with 27 bases sitting between them. This CDR3 is 18 amino acids long. Germline V gives CDR1 MNHEY, CDR2 SMNVEV (reference sequence). The DNA of the CDR3 is TGTGCCAGCCGCGGGGTAGCGGCTTCTGGAGGCGGGACCGGGGAGCTGTTTTTT. Protein: CASRGVAASGGGTGELFF.

The chain recombines TRBV12-3 or TRBV12-4 with TRBJ2-5; TRBD1 matches 7 bases. The CDR3 consists of 13 residues. Germline trimming cut 5 bases from V and 4 bases from J; bases unmatched to any gene: 4. DNA of the CDR3: TGTGCCAGCAGTCCGACAGGGCGAGAGACCCAGTACTTC. As protein: CASSPTGRETQYF.

This chain connects TRBV7-9 to TRBJ2-1; the match to TRBD1 covers 7 bases. The V gene end was trimmed by 5 bases and the J gene end by 3 bases; junction bases not matched to a gene: 4. The CDR3 is 14 amino acids. Germline V lookup: CDR1 SEHNR, CDR2 FQNEAQ (reference sequence). CDR3 region: CASSPGQHYNEQFF. In DNA form, the CDR3 reads TGTGCCAGCAGCCCGGGACAGCACTACAATGAGCAGTTCTTC. Full variable domain (rest looked up from reference TRBV7-9 and TRBJ2-1): DTGVSQNPRHKITKRGQNVTFRCDPISEHNRLYWYRQTLGQGPEFLTYFQNEAQLEKSRLLSDRFSAERPKGSFSTLEIQRTEQGDSAMYLCASSPGQHYNEQFFGPGTRLTVL.

The chain carries TRBV5-4 and TRBJ1-6; D is unresolved. Between the trimmed V and J ends, which lost 4 bases and 10 bases, there was a span of 12 bases. The CDR3 is made up of 13 amino acids. The germline CDR1 and CDR2 sequences are SGHNT and YYREEE (reference sequence). The CDR3 DNA reads as TGTGCCAGCAGCCTAGACCACGACTCACCCCTCCACTTT. This gives the protein CASSLDHDSPLHF. Looking up the rest from reference TRBV5-4 and TRBJ1-6 gives the full variable domain: ETGVTQSPTHLIKTRGQQVTLRCSSQSGHNTVSWYQQALGQGPQFIFQYYREEENGRGNFPPRFSGLQFPNYSSELNVNALELDDSALYLCASSLDHDSPLHFGNGTRLTVT.

The chain joins TRBV6-5 to TRBJ1-3; the D is unclear. Trimming left V 6 bases short and J 0 bases short, with 9 bases between. The CDR3 is 14 residues long. From germline, CDR1 is MNHEY and CDR2 SVGAGI. The CDR3 region is CASRRTHSGNTIYF. Written as DNA, the CDR3 is TGTGCCAGCAGAAGGACCCACTCTGGAAACACCATATATTTT.

V is TRBV19 and J is TRBJ2-5; possibly TRBD1 or TRBD2 for D (6 bases each). Per the germline V gene, CDR1 is LNHDA and CDR2 is SQIVND (reference sequence). This CDR3 is built from 14 residues. The V gene lost 4 bases and the J gene lost 5 bases, with 14 bases spanning the gap. This CDR3 reads CASSSAGGRETQYF. The CDR3 DNA is TGTGCCAGTAGTAGCGCCGGGGGCCGGGAGACCCAGTACTTC.

This clone was seen once. This rearrangement joins TRBV19 to TRBJ1-4; the match to TRBD1 covers 8 bases. Germline CDR1 LNHDA, CDR2 SQIVND (reference sequence). This CDR3 has 14 residues. The V segment lost 3 bases and the J segment 4 bases; nucleotides outside the gene matches: 1. This chain's CDR3 is CASSIRGLNEKLFF. The CDR3 nucleotides are TGTGCCAGTAGTATCAGGGGGCTTAATGAAAAACTGTTTTTT. Variable domain in full (rest from reference TRBV19 and TRBJ1-4): DGGITQSPKYLFRKEGQNVTLSCEQNLNHDAMYWYRQDPGQGLRLIYYSQIVNDFQKGDIAEGYSVSREKKESFPLTVTSAQKNPTAFYLCASSIRGLNEKLFFGSGTQLSVL.

The V call is TRBV9, the J call TRBJ2-1; TRBD2 aligns across 8 bases. CDR1 is SGDLS, CDR2 YYNGEE, per germline. Germline trimming cut 0 bases from V and 4 bases from J; bases unmatched to any gene: 9. The length of the CDR3 is 17 residues. The CDR3 spells CASSVGPSGGLYNEQFF. The DNA for the CDR3 is TGTGCCAGCAGCGTAGGCCCAAGCGGGGGTCTGTACAATGAGCAGTTCTTC.